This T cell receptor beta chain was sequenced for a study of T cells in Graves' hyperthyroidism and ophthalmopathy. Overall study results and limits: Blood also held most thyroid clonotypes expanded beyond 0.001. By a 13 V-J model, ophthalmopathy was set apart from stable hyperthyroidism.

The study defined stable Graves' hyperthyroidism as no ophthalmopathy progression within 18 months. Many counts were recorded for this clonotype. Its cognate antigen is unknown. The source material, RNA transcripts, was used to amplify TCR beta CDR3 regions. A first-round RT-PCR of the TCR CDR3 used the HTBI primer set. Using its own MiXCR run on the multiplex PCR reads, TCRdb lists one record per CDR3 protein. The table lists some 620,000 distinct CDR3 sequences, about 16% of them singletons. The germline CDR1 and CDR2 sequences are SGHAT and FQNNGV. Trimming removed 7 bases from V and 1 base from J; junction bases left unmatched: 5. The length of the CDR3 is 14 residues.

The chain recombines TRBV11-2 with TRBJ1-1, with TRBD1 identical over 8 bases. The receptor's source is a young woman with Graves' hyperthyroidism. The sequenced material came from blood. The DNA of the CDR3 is TGTGCCAGCAACCCCACAGGGGGGAACACTGAAGCTTTCTTT. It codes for CASNPTGGNTEAFF.